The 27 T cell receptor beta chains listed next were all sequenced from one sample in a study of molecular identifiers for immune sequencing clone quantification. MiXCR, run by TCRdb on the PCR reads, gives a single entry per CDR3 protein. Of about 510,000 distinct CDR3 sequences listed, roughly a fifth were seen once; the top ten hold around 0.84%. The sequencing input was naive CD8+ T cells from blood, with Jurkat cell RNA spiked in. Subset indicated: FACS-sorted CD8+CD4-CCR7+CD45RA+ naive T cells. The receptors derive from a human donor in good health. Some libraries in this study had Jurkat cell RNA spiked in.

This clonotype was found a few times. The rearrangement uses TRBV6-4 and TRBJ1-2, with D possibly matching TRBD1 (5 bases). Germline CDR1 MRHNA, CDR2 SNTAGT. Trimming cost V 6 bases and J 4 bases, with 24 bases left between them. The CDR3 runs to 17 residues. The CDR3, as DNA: TGTGCCAGCAGCGAAGGACAAGGAGTTCAAGATCCCTATGGCTACACCTTC. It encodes CASSEGQGVQDPYGYTF.

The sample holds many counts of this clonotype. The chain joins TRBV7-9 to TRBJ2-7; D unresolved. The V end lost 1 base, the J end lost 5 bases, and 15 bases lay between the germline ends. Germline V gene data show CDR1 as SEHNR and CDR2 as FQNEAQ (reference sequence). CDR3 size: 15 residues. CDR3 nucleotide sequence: TGTGCCAGCAGCTTAGGAGCGCAGACTGGTAACGAGCAGTACTTC. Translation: CASSLGAQTGNEQYF.

The CDR3 coding sequence is TGTGCCACCAGTGAAGCAGGGGCAGATACGCAGTATTTT. This gives the protein CATSEAGADTQYF. The chain uses TRBV24-1 and TRBJ2-3, with D perhaps TRBD1 (6 bases). Germline V gives CDR1 KGHDR, CDR2 SFDVKD. V dropped 4 bases and J dropped 4 bases, with 8 bases sitting between them. This CDR3 comprises 13 residues.

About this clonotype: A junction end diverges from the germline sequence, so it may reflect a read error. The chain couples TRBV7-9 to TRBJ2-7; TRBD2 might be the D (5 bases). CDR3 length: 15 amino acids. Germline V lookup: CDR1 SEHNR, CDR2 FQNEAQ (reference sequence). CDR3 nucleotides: TGTGCCAGCAGCTTAGCATTGGGAGCGTCCTGCGAGCAGTACTTC. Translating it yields CASSLALGASCEQYF.

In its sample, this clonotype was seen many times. The CDR3 reads CASSLFGQAYEQYF. CDR3 in DNA: TGTGCCAGCAGTTTATTCGGACAGGCCTACGAGCAGTACTTC. The chain combines TRBV28 with TRBJ2-7; 7 nucleotides match TRBD1. Trimming at V came to 1 base and at J to 2 bases, leaving 2 bases not matched to a gene. CDR1 is MDHEN, CDR2 SYDVKM, per germline. The CDR3 runs to 14 residues.

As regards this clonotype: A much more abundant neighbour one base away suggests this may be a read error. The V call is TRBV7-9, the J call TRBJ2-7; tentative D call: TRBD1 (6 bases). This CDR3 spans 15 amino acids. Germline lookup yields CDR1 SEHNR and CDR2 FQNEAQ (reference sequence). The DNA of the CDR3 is TGTGCCAGCAGCTCGAGGACAGACGTATCCTACGGGCAGTACTTC. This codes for CASSSRTDVSYGQYF.

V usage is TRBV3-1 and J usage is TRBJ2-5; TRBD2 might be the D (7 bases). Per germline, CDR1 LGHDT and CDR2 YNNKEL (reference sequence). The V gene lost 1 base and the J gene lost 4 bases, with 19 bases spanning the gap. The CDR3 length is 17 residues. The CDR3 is CASSQGGGGAFVETQYF. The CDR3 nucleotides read TGTGCCAGCAGCCAAGGGGGCGGGGGCGCCTTTGTAGAGACCCAGTACTTC.

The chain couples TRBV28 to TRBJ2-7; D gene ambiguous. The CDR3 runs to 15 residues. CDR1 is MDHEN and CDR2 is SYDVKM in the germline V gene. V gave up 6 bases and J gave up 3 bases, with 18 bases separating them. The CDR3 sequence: CASRMAWDLLYEQYF. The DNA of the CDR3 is TGTGCCAGCAGAATGGCATGGGATCTCCTCTACGAGCAGTACTTC.

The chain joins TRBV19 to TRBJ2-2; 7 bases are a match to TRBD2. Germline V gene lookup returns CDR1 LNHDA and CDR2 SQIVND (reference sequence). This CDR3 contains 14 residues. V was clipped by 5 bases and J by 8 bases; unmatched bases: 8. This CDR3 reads CASSVGTTAGELFF. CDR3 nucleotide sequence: TGTGCCAGTAGTGTAGGGACTACAGCAGGGGAGCTGTTTTTT. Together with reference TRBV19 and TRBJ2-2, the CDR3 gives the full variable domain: DGGITQSPKYLFRKEGQNVTLSCEQNLNHDAMYWYRQDPGQGLRLIYYSQIVNDFQKGDIAEGYSVSREKKESFPLTVTSAQKNPTAFYLCASSVGTTAGELFFGEGSRLTVL.

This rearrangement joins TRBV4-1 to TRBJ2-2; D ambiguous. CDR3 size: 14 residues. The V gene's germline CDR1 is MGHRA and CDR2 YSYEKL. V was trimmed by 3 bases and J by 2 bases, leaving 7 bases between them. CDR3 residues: CASSHRSNTGELFF. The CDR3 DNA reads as TGCGCCAGCAGCCACCGGAGTAACACCGGGGAGCTGTTTTTT.

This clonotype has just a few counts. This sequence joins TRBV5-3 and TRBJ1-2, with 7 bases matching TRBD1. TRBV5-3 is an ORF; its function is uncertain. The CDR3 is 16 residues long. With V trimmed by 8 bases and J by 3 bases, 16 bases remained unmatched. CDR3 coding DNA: TGTGCCAGCAGCGTCGGGCCCGGAACAGGGGACTATGGCTACACCTTC. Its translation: CASSVGPGTGDYGYTF.

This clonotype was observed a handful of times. CDR3 coding DNA: TGTGCCAGCGGCCTTTGGCAGGGGGGTTACGAGCAGTACTTC. Translation: CASGLWQGGYEQYF. J is TRBJ2-7 and V is TRBV28; weak D call: TRBD1 (7 bases). Germline V lookup: CDR1 MDHEN, CDR2 SYDVKM. The CDR3 is 14 amino acids. V lost 8 bases and J 4 bases, leaving 18 bases between the germline ends.

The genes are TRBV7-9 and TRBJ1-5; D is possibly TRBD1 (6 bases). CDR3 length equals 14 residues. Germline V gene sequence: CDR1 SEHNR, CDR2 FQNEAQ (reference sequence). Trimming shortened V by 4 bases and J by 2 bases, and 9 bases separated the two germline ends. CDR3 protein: CASSSTGRNQPQHF. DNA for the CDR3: TGTGCCAGCAGCTCGACAGGTCGCAATCAGCCCCAGCATTTT.

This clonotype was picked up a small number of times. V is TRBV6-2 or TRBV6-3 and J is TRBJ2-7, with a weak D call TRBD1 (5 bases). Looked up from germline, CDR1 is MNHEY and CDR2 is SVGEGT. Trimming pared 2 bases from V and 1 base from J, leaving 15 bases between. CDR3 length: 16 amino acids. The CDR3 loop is CASSYDSRGLSYEQYF. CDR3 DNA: TGTGCCAGCAGTTACGATAGTAGGGGCCTGTCCTACGAGCAGTACTTC.

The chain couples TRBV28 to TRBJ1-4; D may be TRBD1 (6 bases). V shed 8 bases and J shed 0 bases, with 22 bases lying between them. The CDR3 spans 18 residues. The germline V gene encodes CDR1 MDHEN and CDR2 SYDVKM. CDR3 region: CASHEDGTSDTTNEKLFF. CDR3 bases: TGTGCCAGCCACGAAGATGGGACATCCGACACAACTAATGAAAAACTGTTTTTT.

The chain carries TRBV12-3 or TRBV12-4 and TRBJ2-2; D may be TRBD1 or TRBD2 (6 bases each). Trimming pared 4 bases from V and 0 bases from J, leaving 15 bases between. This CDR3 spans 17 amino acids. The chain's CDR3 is CASSSSAGHTNTGELFF. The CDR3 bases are TGTGCCAGCAGTTCATCGGCGGGACACACGAACACCGGGGAGCTGTTTTTT.

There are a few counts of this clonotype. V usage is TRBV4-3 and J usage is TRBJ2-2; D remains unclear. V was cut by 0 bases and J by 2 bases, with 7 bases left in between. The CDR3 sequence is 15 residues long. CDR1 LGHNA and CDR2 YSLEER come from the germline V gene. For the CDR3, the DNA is TGCGCCAGCAGCCAAGATGCTCAAAACACCGGGGAGCTGTTTTTT. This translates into CASSQDAQNTGELFF.

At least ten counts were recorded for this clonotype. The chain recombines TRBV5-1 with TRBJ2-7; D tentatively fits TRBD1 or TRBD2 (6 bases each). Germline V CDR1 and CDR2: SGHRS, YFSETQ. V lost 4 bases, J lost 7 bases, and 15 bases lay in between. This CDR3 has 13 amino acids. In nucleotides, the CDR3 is TGCGCCAGCAGCAGGGGGGACGCAGAGGAGCAGTACTTC. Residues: CASSRGDAEEQYF.

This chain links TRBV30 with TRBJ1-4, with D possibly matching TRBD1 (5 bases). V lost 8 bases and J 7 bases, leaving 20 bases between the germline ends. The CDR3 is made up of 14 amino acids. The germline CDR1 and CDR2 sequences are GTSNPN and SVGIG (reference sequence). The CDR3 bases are TGTGCCGGGGAACCCTGGGGGGAGGTTGAAAAACTGTTTTTT. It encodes CAGEPWGEVEKLFF.

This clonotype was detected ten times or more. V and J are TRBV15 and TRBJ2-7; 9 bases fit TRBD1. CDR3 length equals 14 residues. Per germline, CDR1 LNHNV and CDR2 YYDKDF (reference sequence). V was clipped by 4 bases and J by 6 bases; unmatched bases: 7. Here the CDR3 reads CATSTPGQGFEQYF. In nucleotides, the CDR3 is TGTGCCACCAGCACACCGGGACAGGGCTTCGAGCAGTACTTC.

The CDR3 coding sequence is TGTGCCAGTACGGGACAGACCAACACCGGGGAGCTGTTTTTT. It translates to CASTGQTNTGELFF. The chain recombines TRBV19 with TRBJ2-2, with 7 bases that match TRBD1. The CDR3 loop spans 14 amino acids. V was pared by 7 bases and J by 2 bases, with 4 bases of the junction left unmatched. The germline V gene encodes CDR1 LNHDA and CDR2 SQIVND (reference sequence).

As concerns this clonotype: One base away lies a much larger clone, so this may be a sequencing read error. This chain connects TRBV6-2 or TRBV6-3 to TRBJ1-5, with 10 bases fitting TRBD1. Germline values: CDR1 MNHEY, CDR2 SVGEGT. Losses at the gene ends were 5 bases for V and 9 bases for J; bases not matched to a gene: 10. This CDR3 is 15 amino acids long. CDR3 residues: CASSTSGTGDRPQHF. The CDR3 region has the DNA TGTGCCAGCAGTACGTCCGGGACAGGGGATCGGCCCCAGCATTTT.

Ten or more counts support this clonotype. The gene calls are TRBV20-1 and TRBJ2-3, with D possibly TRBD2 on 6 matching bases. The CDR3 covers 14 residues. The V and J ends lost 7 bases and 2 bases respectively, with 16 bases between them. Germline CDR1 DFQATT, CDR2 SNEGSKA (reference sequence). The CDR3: CSVKGASVTDTQYF. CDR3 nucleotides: TGCAGTGTCAAGGGTGCTAGCGTCACAGATACGCAGTATTTT.

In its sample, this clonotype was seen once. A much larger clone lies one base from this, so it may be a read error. The CDR3 loop reads CASSYRGSAEAFF. The CDR3 nucleotides read TGTGCCAGCAGCTACAGGGGATCCGCTGAAGCTTTCTTT. The V call is TRBV28, the J call TRBJ1-1, with TRBD1 identical over 7 bases. Looked up from germline, CDR1 is MDHEN and CDR2 is SYDVKM. The CDR3 spans 13 residues. With V trimmed by 6 bases and J by 6 bases, 7 bases remained unmatched.

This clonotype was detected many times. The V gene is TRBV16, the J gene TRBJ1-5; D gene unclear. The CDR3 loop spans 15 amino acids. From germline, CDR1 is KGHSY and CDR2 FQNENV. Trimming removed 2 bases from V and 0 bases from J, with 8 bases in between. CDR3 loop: CASSQGLSSNQPQHF. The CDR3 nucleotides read TGTGCCAGCAGCCAAGGGTTGTCTAGCAATCAGCCCCAGCATTTT.

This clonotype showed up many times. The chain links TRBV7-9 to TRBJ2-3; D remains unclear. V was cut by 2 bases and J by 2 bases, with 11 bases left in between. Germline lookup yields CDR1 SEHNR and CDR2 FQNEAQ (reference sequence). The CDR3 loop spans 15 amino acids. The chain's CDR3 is CASSLYGDFTDTQYF. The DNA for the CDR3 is TGTGCCAGCAGCTTATACGGTGACTTCACAGATACGCAGTATTTT.

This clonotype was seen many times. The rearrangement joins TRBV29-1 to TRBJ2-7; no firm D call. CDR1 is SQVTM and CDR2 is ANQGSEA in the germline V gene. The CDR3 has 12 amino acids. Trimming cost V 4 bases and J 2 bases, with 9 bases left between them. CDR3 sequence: CSVAGLTYEQYF. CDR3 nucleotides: TGCAGCGTTGCCGGGCTAACCTACGAGCAGTACTTC.